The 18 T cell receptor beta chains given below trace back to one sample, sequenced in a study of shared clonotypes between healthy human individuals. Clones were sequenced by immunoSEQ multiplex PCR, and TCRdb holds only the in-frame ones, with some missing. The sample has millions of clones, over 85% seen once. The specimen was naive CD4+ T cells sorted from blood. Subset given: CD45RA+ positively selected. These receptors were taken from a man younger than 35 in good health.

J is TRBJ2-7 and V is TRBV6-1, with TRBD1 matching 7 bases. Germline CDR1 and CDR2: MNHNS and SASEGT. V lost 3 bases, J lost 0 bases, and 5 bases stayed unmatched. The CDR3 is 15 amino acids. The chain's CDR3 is CASSDRDSSSYEQYF. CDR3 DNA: TGTGCCAGCAGTGACCGGGACAGCAGCTCCTACGAGCAGTACTTC.

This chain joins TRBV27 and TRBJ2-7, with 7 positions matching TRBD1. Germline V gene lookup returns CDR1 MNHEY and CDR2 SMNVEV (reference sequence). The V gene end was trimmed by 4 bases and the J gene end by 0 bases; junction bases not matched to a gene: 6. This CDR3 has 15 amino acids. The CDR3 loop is CASSSEGAGSYEQYF. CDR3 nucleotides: TGTGCCAGCAGTTCCGAGGGGGCTGGCTCCTACGAGCAGTACTTC.

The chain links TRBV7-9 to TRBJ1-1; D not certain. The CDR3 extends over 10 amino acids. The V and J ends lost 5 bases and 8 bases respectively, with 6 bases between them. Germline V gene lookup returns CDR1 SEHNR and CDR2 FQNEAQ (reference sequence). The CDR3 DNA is TGTGCCAGCAGCCCCTCCGAAGCTTTCTTT. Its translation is CASSPSEAFF. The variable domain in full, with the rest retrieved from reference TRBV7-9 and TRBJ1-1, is DTGVSQNPRHKITKRGQNVTFRCDPISEHNRLYWYRQTLGQGPEFLTYFQNEAQLEKSRLLSDRFSAERPKGSFSTLEIQRTEQGDSAMYLCASSPSEAFFGQGTRLTVV.

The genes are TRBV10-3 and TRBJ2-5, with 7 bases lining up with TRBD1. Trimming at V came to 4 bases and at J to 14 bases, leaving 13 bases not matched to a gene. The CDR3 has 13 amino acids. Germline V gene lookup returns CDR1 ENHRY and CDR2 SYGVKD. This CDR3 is CAISGSTGVEEYF. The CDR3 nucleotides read TGTGCCATCAGTGGGTCAACAGGGGTAGAGGAATACTTC.

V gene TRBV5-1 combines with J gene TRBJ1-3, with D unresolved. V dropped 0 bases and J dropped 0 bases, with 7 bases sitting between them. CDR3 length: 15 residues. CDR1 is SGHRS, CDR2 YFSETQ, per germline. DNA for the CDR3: TGCGCCAGCAGCTTGGGCGGTACCTCTGGAAACACCATATATTTT. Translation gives CASSLGGTSGNTIYF.

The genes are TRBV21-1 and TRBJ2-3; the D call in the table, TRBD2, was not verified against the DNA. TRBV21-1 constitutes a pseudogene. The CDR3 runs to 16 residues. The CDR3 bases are TGTGCCAGTTTCCGCGGGACTAGCGGTATCACAGATACGCAGTATTTT. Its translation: CASFRGTSGITDTQYF.

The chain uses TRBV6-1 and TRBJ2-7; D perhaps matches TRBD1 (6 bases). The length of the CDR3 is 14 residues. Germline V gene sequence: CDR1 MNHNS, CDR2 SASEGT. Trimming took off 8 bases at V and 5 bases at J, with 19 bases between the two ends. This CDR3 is CASPKGGVFDEQYF. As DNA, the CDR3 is TGTGCCAGCCCCAAAGGGGGAGTTTTCGACGAGCAGTACTTC.

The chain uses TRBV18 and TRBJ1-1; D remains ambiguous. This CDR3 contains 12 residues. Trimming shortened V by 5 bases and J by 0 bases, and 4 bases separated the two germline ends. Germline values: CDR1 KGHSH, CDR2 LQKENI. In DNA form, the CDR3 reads TGTGCCAGCTCATCAGTGAACACTGAAGCTTTCTTT. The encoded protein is CASSSVNTEAFF.

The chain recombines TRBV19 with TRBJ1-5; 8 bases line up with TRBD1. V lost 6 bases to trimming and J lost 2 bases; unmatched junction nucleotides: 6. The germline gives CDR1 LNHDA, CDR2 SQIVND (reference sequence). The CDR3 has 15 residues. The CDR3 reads CASSPSGQGNQPQHF. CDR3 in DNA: TGTGCCAGTAGCCCTTCGGGACAGGGCAATCAGCCCCAGCATTTT.

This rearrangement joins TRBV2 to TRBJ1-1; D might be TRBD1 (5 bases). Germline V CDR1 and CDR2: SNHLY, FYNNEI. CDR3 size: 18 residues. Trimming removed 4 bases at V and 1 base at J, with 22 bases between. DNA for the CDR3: TGTGCCAGCAGTGTAGGTAGGGGACTCAAAACGGGGAACACTGAAGCTTTCTTT. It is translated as CASSVGRGLKTGNTEAFF.

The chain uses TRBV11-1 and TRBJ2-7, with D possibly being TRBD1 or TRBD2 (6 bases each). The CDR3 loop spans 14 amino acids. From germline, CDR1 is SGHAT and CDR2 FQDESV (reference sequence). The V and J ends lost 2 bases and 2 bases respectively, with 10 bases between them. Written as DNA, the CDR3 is TGTGCCAGCAGCTTAAAGGAGGGGGCCTACGAGCAGTACTTC. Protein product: CASSLKEGAYEQYF.

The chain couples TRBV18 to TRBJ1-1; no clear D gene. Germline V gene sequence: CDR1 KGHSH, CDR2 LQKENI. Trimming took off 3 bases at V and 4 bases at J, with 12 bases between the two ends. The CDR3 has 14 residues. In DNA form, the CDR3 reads TGTGCCAGCTCACCTGGTACCGGGGTCACTGAAGCTTTCTTT. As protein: CASSPGTGVTEAFF. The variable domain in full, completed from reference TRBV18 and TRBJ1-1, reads NAGVMQNPRHLVRRRGQEARLRCSPMKGHSHVYWYRQLPEEGLKFMVYLQKENIIDESGMPKERFSAEFPKEGPSILRIQQVVRGDSAAYFCASSPGTGVTEAFFGQGTRLTVV.

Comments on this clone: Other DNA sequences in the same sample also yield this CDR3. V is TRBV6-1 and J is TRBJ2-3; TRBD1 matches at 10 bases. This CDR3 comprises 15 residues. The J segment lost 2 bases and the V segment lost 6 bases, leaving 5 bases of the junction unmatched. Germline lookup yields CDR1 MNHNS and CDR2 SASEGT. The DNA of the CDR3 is TGTGCCAGCAGCGGGGACAGGGGTCCCACAGATACGCAGTATTTT. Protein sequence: CASSGDRGPTDTQYF.

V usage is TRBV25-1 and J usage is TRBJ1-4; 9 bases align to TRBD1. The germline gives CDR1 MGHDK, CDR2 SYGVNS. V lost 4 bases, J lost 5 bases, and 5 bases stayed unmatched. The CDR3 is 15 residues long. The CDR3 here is CASSVSGTGNEKLFF. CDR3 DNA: TGTGCCAGCAGTGTCTCCGGGACAGGGAATGAAAAACTGTTTTTT.

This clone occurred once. The CDR3 sequence: CASSAGQVNTEAFF. The CDR3 DNA follows: TGTGCCAGCAGCGCCGGACAGGTGAACACTGAAGCTTTCTTT. The chain recombines TRBV6-5 with TRBJ1-1, with 7 bases aligning to TRBD1. Unmatched junction bases numbered 4, after V lost 6 bases and J lost 0 bases. CDR3 length: 14 residues. Per the germline V gene, CDR1 is MNHEY and CDR2 is SVGAGI.

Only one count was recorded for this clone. The CDR3 region has the DNA TGTGCCAGTAGTATTTCGCGGGACAGCATTGCCTACGAGCAGTACTTC. Translation: CASSISRDSIAYEQYF. The V gene is TRBV19, the J gene TRBJ2-7; possible D gene TRBD1, 7 bases. V gave up 3 bases and J gave up 2 bases, with 17 bases separating them. The CDR3 runs to 16 residues. The germline CDR1 and CDR2 sequences are LNHDA and SQIVND (reference sequence). Using reference TRBV19 and TRBJ2-7 for the parts outside the CDR3, the full variable domain is DGGITQSPKYLFRKEGQNVTLSCEQNLNHDAMYWYRQDPGQGLRLIYYSQIVNDFQKGDIAEGYSVSREKKESFPLTVTSAQKNPTAFYLCASSISRDSIAYEQYFGPGTRLTVT.

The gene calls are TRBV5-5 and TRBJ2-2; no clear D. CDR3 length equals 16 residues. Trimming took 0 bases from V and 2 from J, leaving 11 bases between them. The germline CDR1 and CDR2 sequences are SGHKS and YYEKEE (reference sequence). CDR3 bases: TGTGCCAGCAGCTTGGGGGTCAGAGCAAACACCGGGGAGCTGTTTTTT. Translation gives CASSLGVRANTGELFF.

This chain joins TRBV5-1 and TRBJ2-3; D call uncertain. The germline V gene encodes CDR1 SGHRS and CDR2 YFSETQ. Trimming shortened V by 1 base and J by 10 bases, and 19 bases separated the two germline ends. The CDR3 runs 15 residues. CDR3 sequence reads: CASSLRATEASSQYF. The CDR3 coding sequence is TGCGCCAGCAGCTTGAGGGCGACTGAAGCCTCCTCGCAGTATTTT.